This is a list of T cell receptor beta chains from one sample in a study of OX40 agonist ivuxolimab in advanced cancers. The protocol was immunoSEQ multiplex PCR, while the TCRdb copy is restricted to in-frame clones and leaves out a portion. The sample holds 52,000 or so clones, over 80% seen once. The source was CD4+ or CD8+ T cells sorted from blood, collected in a trial of the OX40 agonist ivuxolimab. These receptors all stem from an adult with an advanced solid tumor such as melanoma, head and neck, liver or kidney cancer. Both conserved end residues are part of each CDR3. Each record gives: D gene, J gene, V gene, CDR3 protein. D genes are given only for firm matches.

D: NA
J: TRBJ1-1
V: TRBV5-1
CDR3: CASSYRVNTEAFF

D: NA
J: TRBJ1-2
V: TRBV11-3
CDR3: CASSLRTVANYGYTF

D: TRBD2
J: TRBJ2-4
V: TRBV27
CDR3: CASSLLAGGAKNIQYF

D: NA
J: TRBJ2-2
V: TRBV19
CDR3: CASSPGTYENTGELFF

D: NA
J: TRBJ1-2
V: TRBV7-6
CDR3: CASSLQNPYGYTF

D: NA
J: TRBJ2-5
V: TRBV10-3
CDR3: CAISESTRESPNF

D: TRBD1
J: TRBJ2-3
V: TRBV6-1
CDR3: CASIRGTGGDTQYF

D: NA
J: TRBJ2-5
V: TRBV7-7
CDR3: CASSLAAASDETQYF

D: TRBD1
J: TRBJ1-2
V: TRBV19
CDR3: CASSTGQGANNYGYTF

D: NA
J: TRBJ1-5
V: TRBV6-5
CDR3: CASSYGAGNQPQHF